This passage covers 28 T cell receptor beta chains from one sample sequenced in a study of PD-1 blockade in classical Hodgkin lymphoma. The method was immunoSEQ multiplex PCR; TCRdb's version includes in-frame clones alone and lacks a portion of them. Of approximately 160,000 clones listed, about 81% are singletons. Every patient was affected by relapse after autologous stem cell transplantation, while exposure to brentuximab vedotin was not uniform. The starting material was peripheral blood mononuclear cells (PBMCs), obtained before the second cycle of nivolumab. The receptors originated from a human donor with classical Hodgkin lymphoma.

The chain carries TRBV28 and TRBJ2-7; D is possibly TRBD2 (5 bases). The CDR3 is 14 amino acids. The germline gives CDR1 MDHEN, CDR2 SYDVKM. V was clipped by 2 bases and J by 2 bases, with 10 bases between them. The CDR3 DNA sequence: TGTGCCAGCAGTTTACGGGGTTTCGCCTACGAGCAGTACTTC. It yields the protein CASSLRGFAYEQYF.

The chain carries TRBV20-1 and TRBJ2-7; unclear D gene. Germline assignment: CDR1 DFQATT and CDR2 SNEGSKA (reference sequence). This CDR3 has 10 amino acids. Trimming took 4 bases from V and 5 from J, leaving 6 bases between them. The CDR3 DNA follows: TGCAGTGCTAAGGGCCACGAGCAGTACTTC. Translating it yields CSAKGHEQYF.

This CDR3 is CASSRTRGQDNEQFF. DNA of the CDR3: TGTGCCAGCAGTCGTACCCGCGGCCAGGACAATGAGCAGTTCTTC. The rearrangement joins TRBV28 to TRBJ2-1; D is unclear. Germline V gene lookup returns CDR1 MDHEN and CDR2 SYDVKM. Trimming removed 5 bases at V and 5 bases at J, with 16 bases between. The CDR3 is 15 amino acids.

This clone has only one observation. This chain links TRBV6-6 with TRBJ2-7; 7 positions agree with TRBD1. CDR3 length: 14 residues. Germline V gene sequence: CDR1 MNHNY, CDR2 SVGAGI (reference sequence). The trim removed 4 bases at V and 9 bases at J, leaving 12 bases unmatched. The CDR3 bases are TGTGCCAGCAGTTTTAGGGGGCCCAGAGAGGGGCAGTACTTC. Translated, it gives CASSFRGPREGQYF.

The rearrangement joins TRBV15 to TRBJ2-3; D uncertain. Germline V gives CDR1 LNHNV, CDR2 YYDKDF (reference sequence). Trimming shortened V by 3 bases and J by 2 bases, and 6 bases separated the two germline ends. The CDR3 contains 13 residues. The CDR3 nucleotides read TGTGCCACCAGCAGCAGGCTCACAGATACGCAGTATTTT. Its protein is CATSSRLTDTQYF. The full variable domain, its missing parts supplied by reference TRBV15 and TRBJ2-3, is DAMVIQNPRYQVTQFGKPVTLSCSQTLNHNVMYWYQQKSSQAPKLLFHYYDKDFNNEADTPDNFQSRRPNTSFCFLDIRSPGLGDTAMYLCATSSRLTDTQYFGPGTRLTVL.

Ten or more counts support this clone. This chain uses TRBV10-3 with TRBJ1-4, with 10 bases fitting TRBD1. The CDR3 covers 14 residues. Germline V CDR1 and CDR2: ENHRY, SYGVKD. J gave up 5 bases and V 6 bases, and 3 bases lay outside the gene matches. Here the CDR3 DNA reads TGTGCCATCAGCCCGACAGGGGGCAATGAAAAACTGTTTTTT. Translated: CAISPTGGNEKLFF.

This clone was seen only a few times. The CDR3 is CASSHRTGWGSNQPQHF. The CDR3 nucleotides are TGTGCCAGCAGCCACCGGACAGGGTGGGGCAGCAATCAGCCCCAGCATTTT. The chain carries TRBV7-7 and TRBJ1-5, with 8 positions matching TRBD1. After removal of 5 bases from V and 1 base from J, the junction contained 10 bases not matched to a gene. The germline V gene has CDR1 SSHAT and CDR2 FNYEAQ (reference sequence). This CDR3 has 17 residues.

This clone was detected only a few times. The chain has TRBV19 and TRBJ2-2; D is unclear. Per the germline V gene, CDR1 is LNHDA and CDR2 is SQIVND (reference sequence). Trimming stripped 3 bases from V and 6 bases from J, with 11 bases between. The CDR3 contains 14 residues. The CDR3 region is CASSMVPGAGELFF. In nucleotides, the CDR3 is TGTGCCAGTAGTATGGTCCCAGGCGCCGGGGAGCTGTTTTTT. Full variable domain (rest looked up from reference TRBV19 and TRBJ2-2): DGGITQSPKYLFRKEGQNVTLSCEQNLNHDAMYWYRQDPGQGLRLIYYSQIVNDFQKGDIAEGYSVSREKKESFPLTVTSAQKNPTAFYLCASSMVPGAGELFFGEGSRLTVL.

This sequence joins TRBV11-2 and TRBJ1-1; D not resolved. Germline V CDR1 and CDR2: SGHAT, FQNNGV. The CDR3 covers 13 residues. The V and J ends lost 0 bases and 7 bases respectively, with 9 bases between them. CDR3 in amino acids: CASSLDRTLEAFF. The DNA of the CDR3 is TGTGCCAGCAGCTTAGACAGGACTCTTGAAGCTTTCTTT. Based on the CDR3 plus reference TRBV11-2 and TRBJ1-1, the full variable domain is EAGVAQSPRYKIIEKRQSVAFWCNPISGHATLYWYQQILGQGPKLLIQFQNNGVVDDSQLPKDRFSAERLKGVDSTLKIQPAKLEDSAVYLCASSLDRTLEAFFGQGTRLTVV.

The genes are TRBV7-3 and TRBJ2-2, with 10 positions matching TRBD2. CDR1 is SGHTA and CDR2 is FQGTGA in the germline V gene. V lost 5 bases to trimming and J lost 2 bases; unmatched junction nucleotides: 8. The CDR3 consists of 17 residues. The CDR3 DNA sequence: TGTGCCAGCAGCCCCCCCCAACTAGCGGGAAACACCGGGGAGCTGTTTTTT. Protein product: CASSPPQLAGNTGELFF. The variable domain in full, with the rest retrieved from reference TRBV7-3 and TRBJ2-2, is GAGVSQTPSNKVTEKGKYVELRCDPISGHTALYWYRQSLGQGPEFLIYFQGTGAADDSGLPNDRFFAVRPEGSVSTLKIQRTERGDSAVYLCASSPPQLAGNTGELFFGEGSRLTVL.

V usage is TRBV6-6 and J usage is TRBJ1-1, with 7 bases matching TRBD1. Per germline, CDR1 MNHNY and CDR2 SVGAGI (reference sequence). J lost 1 base, V lost 1 base, and 3 bases had no gene match. CDR3 length: 15 residues. In nucleotides, the CDR3 is TGTGCCAGCAGTTACTGGACAGGAGGGAACACTGAAGCTTTCTTT. Translated, it gives CASSYWTGGNTEAFF.

The chain links TRBV5-1 to TRBJ2-2, with 11 bases fitting TRBD2. The CDR3 length is 16 residues. Losses at the gene ends were 3 bases for V and 9 bases for J; bases not matched to a gene: 10. Germline CDR1 reads SGHRS; CDR2 reads YFSETQ. The CDR3 loop reads CASSWRTTSGIRELFF. Here the CDR3 DNA reads TGCGCCAGCAGCTGGAGGACGACTAGCGGGATCCGGGAGCTGTTTTTT.

The gene calls are TRBV5-1 and TRBJ2-2, with 10 bases lining up with TRBD1. Germline V lookup: CDR1 SGHRS, CDR2 YFSETQ. This CDR3 is built from 18 residues. After removal of 5 bases from V and 4 bases from J, the junction contained 14 bases not matched to a gene. DNA for the CDR3: TGCGCCAGCAGTTTAACCCCACCGACAGGGGGCGCCACCGGGGAGCTGTTTTTT. Amino acid sequence: CASSLTPPTGGATGELFF. Full variable domain (outside the CDR3, taken from reference TRBV5-1 and TRBJ2-2): KAGVTQTPRYLIKTRGQQVTLSCSPISGHRSVSWYQQTPGQGLQFLFEYFSETQRNKGNFPGRFSGRQFSNSRSEMNVSTLELGDSALYLCASSLTPPTGGATGELFFGEGSRLTVL.

The chain is built from TRBV7-9 and TRBJ1-5; maybe TRBD1 (6 bases). This CDR3 has 15 amino acids. Trimming took 5 bases from V and 3 from J, leaving 14 bases between them. CDR1 SEHNR and CDR2 FQNEAQ come from the germline V gene (reference sequence). The CDR3 reads CASSPRGGANQPQHF. In DNA, the CDR3 is TGTGCCAGCAGCCCTCGAGGGGGGGCCAATCAGCCCCAGCATTTT.

V is TRBV5-4 and J is TRBJ2-2; 12 bases agree with TRBD2. Trimming removed 4 bases from V and 8 bases from J; junction bases left unmatched: 12. CDR3 length equals 17 residues. Germline CDR1 is SGHNT and CDR2 is YYREEE (reference sequence). The CDR3 DNA sequence: TGTGCCAGCAGCCCGCGAGTGCTAGCGGGGGGGACTGGGGAGCTGTTTTTT. It translates to CASSPRVLAGGTGELFF.

The chain links TRBV6-5 to TRBJ2-7, with a tentative D call TRBD2 (6 bases). Between the trimmed V and J ends, which lost 4 bases and 2 bases, there was a span of 12 bases. CDR1 and CDR2 (germline): MNHEY, SVGAGI. The CDR3 runs to 14 residues. CDR3 region: CASSSRDLTYEQYF. As DNA, the CDR3 is TGTGCCAGCAGTTCCCGGGACTTAACCTACGAGCAGTACTTC.

The V gene is TRBV11-2, the J gene TRBJ2-1; the D gene is possibly TRBD2 (6 bases). The CDR3 runs to 15 residues. V gave up 5 bases and J gave up 4 bases, with 15 bases separating them. Per the germline V gene, CDR1 is SGHAT and CDR2 is FQNNGV. CDR3 protein: CASSKRGLGYNEQFF. The CDR3 DNA reads TGTGCCAGCAGCAAACGGGGACTGGGGTACAATGAGCAGTTCTTC.

V gene TRBV4-1 combines with J gene TRBJ2-3, with D possibly matching TRBD2 (6 bases). Germline-derived CDR1 and CDR2 are MGHRA and YSYEKL. Trimming cost V 3 bases and J 2 bases, with 9 bases left between them. This CDR3 has 14 amino acids. In DNA form, the CDR3 reads TGCGCCAGCAGCCACCCGGGAGTCACAGATACGCAGTATTTT. It yields the protein CASSHPGVTDTQYF.

J is TRBJ1-5 and V is TRBV28; TRBD1 is a possible D gene (5 bases). The V gene's germline CDR1 is MDHEN and CDR2 SYDVKM. This CDR3 spans 12 amino acids. Trimming removed 6 bases from V and 5 bases from J, with 8 bases in between. The CDR3 DNA follows: TGTGCCAGCAGGACAGTAGATCAGCCCCAGCATTTT. Its translation: CASRTVDQPQHF. Full variable domain (rest looked up from reference TRBV28 and TRBJ1-5): DVKVTQSSRYLVKRTGEKVFLECVQDMDHENMFWYRQDPGLGLRLIYFSYDVKMKEKGDIPEGYSVSREKKERFSLILESASTNQTSMYLCASRTVDQPQHFGDGTRLSIL.

This chain joins TRBV9 and TRBJ2-3, with D possibly TRBD2 on 5 matching bases. The CDR3 has 16 residues. The germline V gene has CDR1 SGDLS and CDR2 YYNGEE. V lost 6 bases and J 0 bases, leaving 17 bases between the germline ends. The CDR3 is CASIPPGGRSTDTQYF. CDR3 sequence (DNA): TGTGCCAGCATCCCCCCCGGCGGGCGCAGCACAGATACGCAGTATTTT. Full variable domain (outside the CDR3, taken from reference TRBV9 and TRBJ2-3): DSGVTQTPKHLITATGQRVTLRCSPRSGDLSVYWYQQSLDQGLQFLIQYYNGEERAKGNILERFSAQQFPDLHSELNLSSLELGDSALYFCASIPPGGRSTDTQYFGPGTRLTVL.

This chain links TRBV7-2 with TRBJ2-7; perhaps D is TRBD1 or TRBD2 (5 bases each). CDR1 is SGHTA and CDR2 is FQGNSA in the germline V gene. With 5 bases removed from V and 5 bases from J, the gap between germline ends came to 13 bases. The CDR3 is 13 residues long. The CDR3 region is CASSPRGPHEQYF. DNA for the CDR3: TGTGCCAGCAGCCCGAGGGGCCCCCACGAGCAGTACTTC.

The CDR3 bases are TGTGCCAGCAGCCCGCCGGGACAGGGGAATGAGCAGTTCTTC. As protein: CASSPPGQGNEQFF. The rearrangement links TRBV11-2 to TRBJ2-1; 10 nucleotides match TRBD1. Germline V lookup: CDR1 SGHAT, CDR2 FQNNGV. This CDR3 has 14 amino acids. Trimming took 5 bases from V and 7 from J; bases not matched to a gene: 5.

This chain uses TRBV25-1 with TRBJ1-1; 7 bases align to TRBD1. The CDR3 extends over 15 amino acids. Germline V gives CDR1 MGHDK, CDR2 SYGVNS. V shed 3 bases, J shed 1 base, and the junction held 5 bases outside the gene matches. The CDR3 DNA sequence: TGTGCCAGCAGTGAGGGCAGGGGGACGAACACTGAAGCTTTCTTT. As protein: CASSEGRGTNTEAFF.

The V gene is TRBV6-1, the J gene TRBJ1-1, with D tentatively TRBD1 (5 bases). The V and J ends lost 2 bases and 6 bases respectively, with 13 bases between them. CDR1 is MNHNS and CDR2 is SASEGT in the germline V gene. This CDR3 has 14 amino acids. The CDR3 region is CASSETRDSSEAFF. The CDR3 DNA reads as TGTGCCAGCAGTGAAACCCGGGACTCATCTGAAGCTTTCTTT.

This clone appeared a few times. This chain links TRBV7-9 with TRBJ2-3; D unresolved. Germline V lookup: CDR1 SEHNR, CDR2 FQNEAQ (reference sequence). This CDR3 comprises 14 residues. Trimming left V 4 bases short and J 0 bases short, with 8 bases between. CDR3 sequence (DNA): TGTGCCAGCAGCTCCAGGTACAGCACAGATACGCAGTATTTT. Translated: CASSSRYSTDTQYF. The whole variable domain, remainder taken from reference TRBV7-9 and TRBJ2-3, is DTGVSQNPRHKITKRGQNVTFRCDPISEHNRLYWYRQTLGQGPEFLTYFQNEAQLEKSRLLSDRFSAERPKGSFSTLEIQRTEQGDSAMYLCASSSRYSTDTQYFGPGTRLTVL.

J is TRBJ1-1 and V is TRBV18; D perhaps matches TRBD1 (5 bases). CDR3 length: 14 amino acids. CDR1 and CDR2 (germline): KGHSH, LQKENI. The germline V and J ends were trimmed by 3 bases and 1 base, with 9 bases remaining between them. The CDR3 reads CASSPMGGNTEAFF. The CDR3 DNA reads as TGTGCCAGCTCACCGATGGGGGGGAACACTGAAGCTTTCTTT.

V is TRBV27 and J is TRBJ2-5; 9 nucleotides align to TRBD1. V was pared by 2 bases and J by 5 bases, with 6 bases of the junction left unmatched. CDR1 MNHEY and CDR2 SMNVEV come from the germline V gene (reference sequence). This CDR3 contains 15 residues. In nucleotides, the CDR3 is TGTGCCAGCAGTTTACGGACAGGGGTAAGGGAGACCCAGTACTTC. As protein: CASSLRTGVRETQYF.

The rearrangement links TRBV11-2 to TRBJ1-1; D perhaps matches TRBD1 (5 bases). With 5 bases removed from V and 1 base from J, the gap between germline ends came to 20 bases. The CDR3 sequence is 17 residues long. Germline-derived CDR1 and CDR2 are SGHAT and FQNNGV. The chain's CDR3 is CASSQLAGGLGNTEAFF. Here the CDR3 DNA reads TGTGCCAGCAGCCAACTAGCCGGGGGGTTAGGGAACACTGAAGCTTTCTTT.